Below, one TCR beta chain is given with its context. Unmatched junction bases numbered 8, after V lost 6 bases and J lost 8 bases. The length of the CDR3 is 13 residues. Germline CDR1 is MNHEY and CDR2 is SMNVEV (reference sequence). This specimen belongs to a study of blood T cell repertoires in COVID-19. About the study: Donors in the United States, Italy and Spain gave samples during acute or convalescent COVID-19. Sample material is recorded as cDNA or gDNA derived from T cells, B-cell-depleted T cells, or PBMCs.

Authors' processing steps: Reference gene primer amplification in the assay estimated nucleated cell counts. Generated by immunoSEQ multiplex PCR, the TCRdb table keeps only in-frame clones and is missing some. V and J calls and clone size follow that table, whereas D and trimming were derived from the DNA. Of roughly 88,000 clones listed, around 72% were seen once; the top ten hold just under 25%. This sequence originates from a woman aged 55-70 years in a cohort sampled during active or convalescent COVID-19. The rearrangement joins TRBV27 to TRBJ1-2; 8 nucleotides align to TRBD1. Sequencing was performed on peripheral blood. The CDR3 nucleotides are TGTGCCAGCAGCCCCGACAGGGGAATCGGCTACACCTTC. Translated: CASSPDRGIGYTF.